Here is one T cell receptor beta chain with its context. Profiled with immunoSEQ multiplex PCR; TCRdb holds only in-frame clones, not every one. The sample lists approximately 60,000 clones; 90% to 95% were seen once. The sample originates from a study of T cell changes during pregnancy in multiple sclerosis. V was pared by 2 bases and J by 4 bases, with 9 bases between. The germline V gene has CDR1 SGHNT and CDR2 YYREEE (reference sequence). The CDR3 runs to 13 residues. This chain joins TRBV5-4 and TRBJ1-2, with D tentatively TRBD1 (5 bases). The sample consisted of CD8+ T cells from peripheral blood mononuclear cells, taken in the third trimester of pregnancy. This TCR was recovered from a female donor with multiple sclerosis, enrolled in a pregnancy study. The CDR3 protein is CASSFRGGYGYTF. DNA for the CDR3: TGTGCCAGCAGCTTTAGGGGCGGCTATGGCTACACCTTC.